These 22 T cell receptor beta chains originate from one sample sequenced in a study of blood T cell repertoires in COVID-19. The assay was immunoSEQ multiplex PCR, and TCRdb's table has in-frame clones only and misses some. This table holds about 200,000 clones, over 70% found once. The sequenced sample was peripheral blood. Source of these receptors: a woman aged 70 to 79 with acute or convalescent COVID-19.

The genes are TRBV11-3 and TRBJ2-2; D is unresolved. Trimming shortened V by 0 bases and J by 0 bases, and 5 bases separated the two germline ends. The V gene's germline CDR1 is SGHNT and CDR2 YENEEA. The CDR3 loop spans 15 amino acids. DNA of the CDR3: TGTGCCAGCAGCTTAGATTTAGCGAACACCGGGGAGCTGTTTTTT. Translation gives CASSLDLANTGELFF. The entire variable domain, with the rest obtained from reference TRBV11-3 and TRBJ2-2, is as follows: EAGVVQSPRYKIIEKKQPVAFWCNPISGHNTLYWYLQNLGQGPELLIRYENEEAVDDSQLPKDRFSAERLKGVDSTLKIQPAELGDSAVYLCASSLDLANTGELFFGEGSRLTVL.

V usage is TRBV7-2 and J usage is TRBJ2-7; no definite D call. The CDR3 has 13 residues. V was shortened by 1 base and J by 6 bases, with 10 bases between the two germline ends. Germline V gene lookup returns CDR1 SGHTA and CDR2 FQGNSA. The CDR3: CASSLGFRGEQYF. The CDR3 DNA reads TGTGCCAGCAGCTTAGGATTCCGCGGCGAGCAGTACTTC. Full variable domain (missing parts from reference TRBV7-2 and TRBJ2-7): GAGVSQSPSNKVTEKGKDVELRCDPISGHTALYWYRQSLGQGLEFLIYFQGNSAPDKSGLPSDRFSAERTGGSVSTLTIQRTQQEDSAVYLCASSLGFRGEQYFGPGTRLTVT.

A single count supports this clone. The chain uses TRBV21-1 and TRBJ2-5; the DNA was not used to check the table's D call, TRBD1. TRBV21-1 is deemed a pseudogene. The CDR3 length is 14 residues. The CDR3 coding sequence is TGTGCCAGCAGCGTACAGGGGGGAGTAGAGACCCAGTACTTC. Its protein is CASSVQGGVETQYF.

The V gene is TRBV6-1, the J gene TRBJ2-7; 8 positions match TRBD2. Germline V gives CDR1 MNHNS, CDR2 SASEGT. The CDR3 covers 16 residues. Trimming at V came to 4 bases and at J to 4 bases, leaving 12 bases not matched to a gene. CDR3 protein: CASSVRFGGARYEQYV. The CDR3 DNA follows: TGTGCCAGCAGTGTCCGTTTCGGGGGGGCCAGGTACGAGCAGTACGTC.

This clone was detected only once. This chain uses TRBV6-6 with TRBJ2-5; D perhaps matches TRBD1 (7 bases). This CDR3 has 12 residues. Germline V gene sequence: CDR1 MNHNY, CDR2 SVGAGI (reference sequence). Trimming pared 8 bases from V and 5 bases from J, leaving 12 bases between. The CDR3 sequence is CASDRAGETQYF. The CDR3 region has the DNA TGTGCCAGCGACAGGGCGGGGGAGACCCAGTACTTC.

There are a few counts of this clone. V and J are TRBV2 and TRBJ1-4; D unclear. The CDR3 runs 14 residues. V was clipped by 4 bases and J by 5 bases, with 11 bases between them. The germline gives CDR1 SNHLY, CDR2 FYNNEI. CDR3 coding DNA: TGTGCCAGCAGTGTCACAGATAAAAATGAAAAACTGTTTTTT. This codes for CASSVTDKNEKLFF. The variable domain in full, completed from reference TRBV2 and TRBJ1-4, reads EPEVTQTPSHQVTQMGQEVILRCVPISNHLYFYWYRQILGQKVEFLVSFYNNEISEKSEIFDDQFSVERPDGSNFTLKIRSTKLEDSAMYFCASSVTDKNEKLFFGSGTQLSVL.

The rearrangement uses TRBV19 and TRBJ2-3; 8 nucleotides align to TRBD1. The CDR3 runs to 14 residues. Germline-derived CDR1 and CDR2 are LNHDA and SQIVND (reference sequence). V lost 5 bases, J lost 4 bases, and 5 bases stayed unmatched. CDR3 DNA: TGTGCCAGTAGTTCCGGGACAGGAGCAGATACGCAGTATTTT. Translation gives CASSSGTGADTQYF. Filled out from reference TRBV19 and TRBJ2-3, the complete variable domain reads DGGITQSPKYLFRKEGQNVTLSCEQNLNHDAMYWYRQDPGQGLRLIYYSQIVNDFQKGDIAEGYSVSREKKESFPLTVTSAQKNPTAFYLCASSSGTGADTQYFGPGTRLTVL.

This chain links TRBV4-1 with TRBJ2-2, with 9 bases lining up with TRBD2. The CDR3 consists of 17 residues. J gave up 6 bases and V 0 bases, and 8 bases lay outside the gene matches. The germline V gene encodes CDR1 MGHRA and CDR2 YSYEKL. This CDR3 reads CASSQDRRGGLPGELFF. DNA of the CDR3: TGCGCCAGCAGCCAAGATAGGCGGGGGGGCCTACCCGGGGAGCTGTTTTTT.

The chain combines TRBV4-2 with TRBJ2-5; 9 bases line up with TRBD2. The CDR3 is made up of 17 amino acids. CDR1 and CDR2 from the germline V gene are LGHNA and YNFKEQ. V lost 3 bases and J lost 5; bases outside the gene matches: 13. The CDR3 sequence: CASSQRFAAGGSETQYF. The CDR3 nucleotides are TGTGCCAGCAGCCAGAGGTTTGCAGCGGGGGGAAGCGAGACCCAGTACTTC.

The rearrangement joins TRBV5-4 to TRBJ2-1; no reliable D call. V was cut by 4 bases and J by 12 bases, with 14 bases left in between. This CDR3 is 12 amino acids long. From germline, CDR1 is SGHNT and CDR2 YYREEE (reference sequence). The CDR3 DNA sequence: TGTGCCAGCAGCGAGGATGGGTTCGGGCAGTTCTTC. Protein product: CASSEDGFGQFF.

This sequence joins TRBV3-1 (or the pseudogene TRBV3-2) and TRBJ1-2, with a possible D match to TRBD1 (6 bases). The V end lost 0 bases, the J end lost 4 bases, and 12 bases lay between the germline ends. The CDR3 consists of 15 residues. Germline lookup yields CDR1 LGHDT and CDR2 YNNKEL (reference sequence). The DNA of the CDR3 is TGTGCCAGCAGCCAAGATCCGGCAGGGGTCTATGGCTACACCTTC. The encoded protein is CASSQDPAGVYGYTF.

The rearrangement links TRBV11-3 to TRBJ2-5; weak D call: TRBD2 (7 bases). Between the trimmed V and J ends, which lost 5 bases and 5 bases, there was a span of 21 bases. CDR1 SGHNT and CDR2 YENEEA come from the germline V gene. There are 16 residues in the CDR3. DNA of the CDR3: TGTGCCAGCAGCCTATATTCGGGGGGCCCTCAGGAGACCCAGTACTTC. Translated: CASSLYSGGPQETQYF.

The chain has TRBV10-3 and TRBJ1-2; D call uncertain. CDR3 length equals 12 residues. Germline assignment: CDR1 ENHRY and CDR2 SYGVKD. The V end lost 3 bases, the J end lost 8 bases, and 10 bases lay between the germline ends. The CDR3 sequence: CAISDGPRGYTF. CDR3 in DNA: TGTGCCATCAGTGATGGTCCTAGGGGCTACACCTTC.

Points on this clone: Other DNA sequences in the sample encode the same CDR3. The gene calls are TRBV5-1 and TRBJ2-3; 8 bases agree with TRBD2. CDR3 length equals 16 residues. Trimming cost V 0 bases and J 2 bases; bases outside gene matches: 5. Germline values: CDR1 SGHRS, CDR2 YFSETQ. The CDR3 DNA reads as TGCGCCAGCAGCTTGGCTGGCGGGGGGTCCACAGATACGCAGTATTTT. Protein product: CASSLAGGGSTDTQYF.

V gene TRBV27 combines with J gene TRBJ1-2; 8 bases agree with TRBD1. V trimming: 6 bases; J trimming: 7 bases; junction bases outside the gene matches: 7. Germline V gives CDR1 MNHEY, CDR2 SMNVEV (reference sequence). The CDR3 is 13 residues long. CDR3 nucleotide sequence: TGTGCCAGCAGCCGCCGGGACAGGTCTGGCTACACCTTC. Its protein is CASSRRDRSGYTF.

The V call is TRBV2, the J call TRBJ1-1; D unresolved. Germline-derived CDR1 and CDR2 are SNHLY and FYNNEI. Trimming left V 6 bases short and J 6 bases short, with 17 bases between. The CDR3 loop spans 14 amino acids. The CDR3 is CASSETVHLSEAFF. The CDR3 nucleotides are TGTGCCAGCAGCGAAACAGTGCATCTGTCTGAAGCTTTCTTT.

CDR3 sequence reads: CATSPGNTDTQYF. The CDR3 DNA sequence: TGTGCCACCAGTCCAGGGAACACAGATACGCAGTATTTT. The chain links TRBV24-1 to TRBJ2-3; maybe TRBD1 (5 bases). The CDR3 covers 13 residues. The V and J ends lost 6 bases and 2 bases respectively, with 8 bases between them. CDR1 is KGHDR, CDR2 SFDVKD, per germline.

This clone was recorded once. The chain's CDR3 is CASSSGLNEKLFF. CDR3 in DNA: TGTGCCAGCAGCTCGGGTCTTAATGAAAAACTGTTTTTT. The chain recombines TRBV7-8 with TRBJ1-4; D remains ambiguous. The V end lost 4 bases, the J end lost 4 bases, and 7 bases lay between the germline ends. The germline gives CDR1 SGHVS, CDR2 FQNEAQ. The CDR3 length is 13 residues.

This sequence joins TRBV7-3 and TRBJ2-7; 11 nucleotides line up with TRBD1. In germline, CDR1 is SGHTA, CDR2 FQGTGA. Trimming took 5 bases from V and 3 from J; bases not matched to a gene: 6. The CDR3 loop spans 15 amino acids. CDR3 region: CASSAGTGGFYEQYF. The CDR3 DNA reads as TGTGCCAGCAGCGCCGGGACAGGGGGTTTCTACGAGCAGTACTTC.

This chain joins TRBV6-5 and TRBJ2-7; D remains ambiguous. The CDR3 totals 14 residues. Germline V gene lookup returns CDR1 MNHEY and CDR2 SVGAGI. V lost 0 bases and J lost 0, with 6 bases in between. CDR3 sequence (DNA): TGTGCCAGCAGTTACTCTGCCGGCTCCTACGAGCAGTACTTC. Translating gives CASSYSAGSYEQYF.

J is TRBJ2-3 and V is TRBV5-1; maybe TRBD2 (6 bases). Trimming cost V 5 bases and J 2 bases, with 12 bases left between them. Germline V gives CDR1 SGHRS, CDR2 YFSETQ. The CDR3 runs 14 residues. CDR3 DNA sequence: TGCGCCAGCAGTGGCGGGGATGACACAGATACGCAGTATTTT. Translation gives CASSGGDDTDTQYF.

The chain is built from TRBV10-3 and TRBJ2-3; 10 bases fit TRBD1. Per germline, CDR1 ENHRY and CDR2 SYGVKD. V shed 7 bases, J shed 4 bases, and the junction held 8 bases outside the gene matches. The CDR3 consists of 15 residues. CDR3 DNA: TGTGCCATCACCCCTGGACAGGGGGGGCCAGATACGCAGTATTTT. This codes for CAITPGQGGPDTQYF.